Listed below are T cell receptor beta chains from one sample, sequenced in a study of T cells after somatic rescue of genetic block. Repertoires were generated with immunoSEQ multiplex PCR, while TCRdb's copy carries only in-frame clones and drops some. Among roughly 67,000 clones, around 93% were seen once, and the ten largest hold about 2.7%. Sequencing input: peripheral blood mononuclear cells (PBMCs). These TCRs come from a man aged 40-49 years. Each CDR3 is given with its conserved first and last residue. The order of the fields is CDR3 protein, CDR3 DNA, J gene, clone size, V gene, D gene. The D gene is left open where the match is weak. Where a row states a size, it is once, few, many or the class of an expanded clone; other rows omit it.

CDR3aa: CASSMGVNTEAFF
CDR3nt: TGTGCCAGTTCCATGGGGGTGAACACTGAAGCTTTCTTT
j_gene: TRBJ1-1
abundance: .
v_gene: TRBV2
d_gene: .

CDR3aa: CASSLVAGAHEQYF
CDR3nt: TGTGCCAGCAGCTTAGTCGCAGGGGCGCACGAGCAGTACTTC
j_gene: TRBJ2-7
abundance: .
v_gene: TRBV11-2
d_gene: .

CDR3aa: CASSFGFSGTQYF
CDR3nt: TGTGCCAGCAGCTTTGGTTTCTCGGGGACCCAGTACTTC
j_gene: TRBJ2-5
abundance: .
v_gene: TRBV7-3
d_gene: .

CDR3aa: CASSPSSYEQYF
CDR3nt: TGTGCCAGCAGCCCGAGCTCCTACGAGCAGTACTTC
j_gene: TRBJ2-7
abundance: once
v_gene: TRBV11-2
d_gene: .

CDR3aa: CASSPDRGRGNTIYF
CDR3nt: TGTGCCAGCAGTCCGGACAGGGGGCGAGGAAACACCATATATTTT
j_gene: TRBJ1-3
abundance: .
v_gene: TRBV28
d_gene: TRBD1

CDR3aa: CASSLYPPAEQFF
CDR3nt: TGTGCCAGCAGCTTATATCCGCCGGCGGAGCAGTTCTTC
j_gene: TRBJ2-1
abundance: .
v_gene: TRBV7-2
d_gene: .

CDR3aa: CATATPYEQYF
CDR3nt: TGTGCCACCGCGACGCCCTACGAGCAGTACTTC
j_gene: TRBJ2-7
abundance: .
v_gene: TRBV27
d_gene: .

CDR3aa: CATQDPGRIYYGYTF
CDR3nt: TGTGCTACTCAGGACCCAGGACGGATTTACTATGGCTACACCTTC
j_gene: TRBJ1-2
abundance: once
v_gene: TRBV10-3
d_gene: .

CDR3aa: CASSQTVGLGYTF
CDR3nt: TGTGCCAGCAGCCAAACGGTCGGCCTGGGCTACACCTTC
j_gene: TRBJ1-2
abundance: .
v_gene: TRBV4-2
d_gene: .

CDR3aa: CASSPRGRVGQETQYF
CDR3nt: TGTGCCAGTAGTCCTAGGGGGAGGGTTGGGCAAGAGACCCAGTACTTC
j_gene: TRBJ2-5
abundance: .
v_gene: TRBV19
d_gene: .

CDR3aa: CASSALAGGLYNEQFF
CDR3nt: TGTGCCAGTAGTGCCCTAGCGGGGGGACTTTACAATGAGCAGTTCTTC
j_gene: TRBJ2-1
abundance: .
v_gene: TRBV19
d_gene: TRBD2

CDR3aa: CASSPGIQGASEQFF
CDR3nt: TGTGCCAGCTCACCAGGGATTCAGGGGGCCAGTGAGCAGTTCTTC
j_gene: TRBJ2-1
abundance: .
v_gene: TRBV18
d_gene: TRBD1

CDR3aa: CASSDNPAANEKLFF
CDR3nt: TGCGCCAGCAGCGACAACCCAGCGGCTAATGAAAAACTGTTTTTT
j_gene: TRBJ1-4
abundance: .
v_gene: TRBV5-1
d_gene: .

CDR3aa: CASSYSRWVDEQFF
CDR3nt: TGTGCCAGCAGTTACTCGAGATGGGTCGATGAGCAGTTCTTC
j_gene: TRBJ2-1
abundance: .
v_gene: TRBV6-6
d_gene: .

CDR3aa: CASTDPGQGGNQPQHF
CDR3nt: TGTGCCAGCACCGACCCGGGACAGGGTGGTAATCAGCCCCAGCATTTT
j_gene: TRBJ1-5
abundance: .
v_gene: TRBV6-6
d_gene: TRBD1

CDR3aa: CASSLGGNYGYTF
CDR3nt: TGTGCCAGCAGCTTGGGCGGGAACTATGGCTACACCTTC
j_gene: TRBJ1-2
abundance: .
v_gene: TRBV7-9
d_gene: .

CDR3aa: CASSYRGGNTEAFF
CDR3nt: TGTGCCAGCAGTTACAGGGGGGGAAACACTGAAGCTTTCTTT
j_gene: TRBJ1-1
abundance: .
v_gene: TRBV6-6
d_gene: .

CDR3aa: CASSSQGPDTQYF
CDR3nt: TGTGCCAGCAGCTCCCAGGGCCCAGATACGCAGTATTTT
j_gene: TRBJ2-3
abundance: .
v_gene: TRBV7-2
d_gene: .

CDR3aa: CASSRGTGESPLHF
CDR3nt: TGTGCCAGCAGTCGCGGGACAGGGGAATCACCCCTCCACTTT
j_gene: TRBJ1-6
abundance: .
v_gene: TRBV6-5
d_gene: TRBD1

CDR3aa: CASSYPGSMDEQFF
CDR3nt: TGTGCCAGCAGTTACCCGGGCTCCATGGATGAGCAGTTCTTC
j_gene: TRBJ2-1
abundance: .
v_gene: TRBV28
d_gene: .

CDR3aa: CASSLSGQGAGFTGANVLTF
CDR3nt: TGTGCCAGCAGTTTATCTGGACAGGGGGCTGGATTCACTGGGGCCAACGTCCTGACTTTC
j_gene: TRBJ2-6
abundance: .
v_gene: TRBV27
d_gene: TRBD1

CDR3aa: CASSNPPLSYRADMNTEAFF
CDR3nt: TGCGCCAGCAGCAACCCCCCGCTTTCCTATAGGGCAGATATGAACACTGAAGCTTTCTTT
j_gene: TRBJ1-1
abundance: .
v_gene: TRBV5-1
d_gene: .

CDR3aa: CASSLGRRQPQHF
CDR3nt: TGTGCCAGCAGCTTAGGTCGCCGGCAGCCCCAGCATTTT
j_gene: TRBJ1-5
abundance: .
v_gene: TRBV7-2
d_gene: .

CDR3aa: CASSQEGRGDLNGYTF
CDR3nt: TGTGCCAGCAGCCAAGAGGGCAGGGGGGACTTGAATGGCTACACCTTC
j_gene: TRBJ1-2
abundance: .
v_gene: TRBV4-2
d_gene: TRBD1

CDR3aa: CASSAPSQGLVGYTF
CDR3nt: TGTGCCAGCAGCGCCCCCAGTCAGGGGCTCGTTGGCTACACCTTC
j_gene: TRBJ1-2
abundance: .
v_gene: TRBV9
d_gene: .

CDR3aa: CASSYSGTSGSYEQYF
CDR3nt: TGTGCCAGCAGTTACTCAGGGACTAGCGGGAGTTACGAGCAGTACTTC
j_gene: TRBJ2-7
abundance: .
v_gene: TRBV6-5
d_gene: TRBD2

CDR3aa: CATEGQFRQPQHF
CDR3nt: TGTGCCACCGAGGGACAGTTTAGACAGCCCCAGCATTTT
j_gene: TRBJ1-5
abundance: .
v_gene: TRBV19
d_gene: TRBD1